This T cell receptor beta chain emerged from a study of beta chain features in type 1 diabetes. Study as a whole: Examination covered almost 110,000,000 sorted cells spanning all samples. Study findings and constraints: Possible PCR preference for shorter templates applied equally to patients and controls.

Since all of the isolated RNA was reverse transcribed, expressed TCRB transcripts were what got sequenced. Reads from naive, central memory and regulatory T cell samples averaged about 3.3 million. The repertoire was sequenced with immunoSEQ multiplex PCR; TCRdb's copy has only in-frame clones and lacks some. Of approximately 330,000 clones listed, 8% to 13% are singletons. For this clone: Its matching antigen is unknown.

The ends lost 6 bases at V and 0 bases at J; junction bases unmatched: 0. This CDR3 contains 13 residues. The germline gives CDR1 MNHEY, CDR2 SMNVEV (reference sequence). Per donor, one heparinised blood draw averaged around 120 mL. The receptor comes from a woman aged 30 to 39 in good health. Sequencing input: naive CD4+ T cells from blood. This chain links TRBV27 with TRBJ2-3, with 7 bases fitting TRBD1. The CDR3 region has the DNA TGTGCCAGCAGGGGACAGAGCACAGATACGCAGTATTTT. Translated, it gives CASRGQSTDTQYF.